The source of this TCR beta chain is a study of shared clonotypes between healthy human individuals (dated by TCRdb to 2019 to 2021). For context, the study as a whole: A couple of women and three men aged 18 to 49 years were included in the cohort. The study deeply sequenced blood TCR repertoires of roughly five healthy adults to estimate repertoire size and the extent of clonotype sharing between individuals. For each donor, three plates each were used for CD4 naive and CD4 memory, two plates were used for CD8 naive, and one plate was used for CD8 memory. Per donor, leukapheresis produced somewhere between about 0.94 and 9 billion PBMCs. To increase sequencing depth and limit assay-specific biases, different laboratories used diverse techniques to prepare libraries and sequence TCR repertoires. Broad study findings and their caveats: Sampling was limited to blood, and TCR repertoires in tissue likely differ from TCR repertoires in blood. Because the study included only a small number of donors, the genetic and exposure-history diversity represented was limited. Pairwise subsampling indicated that sequencing depth was expected to affect the degree of clonotype sharing among donors. Sharing across a few donors was observed for around 4.8% of naive CD4, less than 4% of naive CD8, 2.3% of memory CD4, and roughly 0.4% of memory CD8 clonotypes. Clonotypes shared by all four sorted-subset donors showed higher generation probabilities than non-shared clonotypes. Larger estimated clonotype richness was generally found for naive subsets than for memory subsets. Incomplete sequencing was indicated by rarefaction of sorted-subset datasets, despite the large sequencing depth.

The germline V gene provides CDR1 MGHRA and CDR2 YSYEKL. Taken from cysteine to phenylalanine, the CDR3 has 18 residues. Of all the DNA, just the CDR3 is kept, 54 bases in frame from base 1. The germline V end is reduced by 0 bases and the J end by 6 bases; junction bases left unmatched: 11. Using the deep immunoSEQ assay, TCR CDR3 regions were amplified from genomic DNA by multiplex PCR. Extracted genomic DNA from each cell subset was distributed evenly across all wells of several immunoSEQ 96-well plates, and each plate was treated as a replicate. For sorted subsets, about 220 ng of genomic DNA, equivalent to around 30,000 T cell genomes, went into each replicate PCR. Purified libraries were measured with a Qubit 3.0 fluorometer, size-checked on a Bioanalyzer 2100, and measured again with the KAPA Library Quantification kit. Each immunoSEQ 96-well plate was sequenced on its own single-read 150-cycle Illumina NextSeq 550 flow cell. Per the original workflow: The immunoSEQ output contained only junctional sequences without quality scores, so filtering could not match that applied to full-length reads. To assign V/J genes and CDR3, sequences were annotated against IMGT germline references using PyIR, a Python wrapper for IgBLAST v1.9. Reads with weak V/J assignments (E-value above 1e-6), missing CDR3, stop codons, out-of-frame junctions, or ambiguous translated residues were removed. V3J clonotypes were defined by identical inferred V gene, J gene, and CDR3 amino acid sequence. To compute the percentage overlap between repertoires, the number of shared unique clonotypes was divided by the size of the smaller repertoire. RTK rarefaction, the Chao1 estimator, and Recon v2.1 estimates of unobserved clonotypes were used to assess repertoire richness. Generation probabilities were computed with OLGA for all TCRbeta clonotypes obtained by the gDNA method from a handful of donors. TCRdb obtained this table from immuneACCESS and retained in-frame rearrangements with V and J assigned. These tables miss some clones; where compared with another copy, unresolved V genes account for less than half of the shortfall, and the remainder is unexplained. V and J calls and clone size are as listed in that table; D and trimming were resolved from the DNA. The sample has a few million clones on record, about nine tenths of them singletons. The ten largest clones take up about 0.41% of the sample.

Donors were healthy HIV-negative adults with no recently reported acute infections or vaccinations. Only Caucasian adults living in Nashville, Tennessee, USA were represented among the donors. CD4+ T cells were enriched by magnetic negative selection; naive cells were then positively selected on CD45RA, and the negative fraction formed the memory subset. Blood was obtained by leukapheresis, after which PBMCs were separated by Ficoll-Histopaque density gradient centrifugation and cryopreserved in liquid nitrogen vapor phase. Analytical flow cytometry was used to check the purity and quantity of every magnetically sorted T cell population. Each sorted fraction had its genomic DNA isolated and then quantified by UV absorbance on a Nanodrop 2000c. As to this clone: The specificity of this receptor is unknown. The record has no base qualities; no much larger clone is one base away.

Sequences were obtained from naive CD4+ T cells from PBMCs. The cell subset or site label of this sample denotes: CD45RA+ positively selected. The sequence joins TRBV4-1 to TRBJ2-4, with TRBD2 matching 10 junction bases. This TCR was sampled from a young man in good health. Some clones in this sample may be carry-over from other donors' samples. The nucleotides read TGCGCCAGCAGCCAAGATCGGCTAGCGGGAGTCTTCGGAAACATTCAGTACTTC. Its amino acids are CASSQDRLAGVFGNIQYF.